What follows are 32 T cell receptor beta chains derived from one specimen sequenced in a study of blood T cell repertoires in COVID-19. Clones were sequenced by immunoSEQ multiplex PCR, and TCRdb holds only the in-frame ones, with some missing. The sample lists approximately 160,000 clones, 65% to 85% occurring once. Sequenced: PBMCs or T cells enriched from blood (not recorded which). The receptors stem from a man aged 40-50 years who had recovered from COVID-19.

CDR3 nucleotides: TGTGCCTGGAGTGCCTCCGGGACAGCCTATGGCTACACCTTC. This encodes CAWSASGTAYGYTF. The chain has TRBV30 and TRBJ1-2; 7 nucleotides agree with TRBD1. Germline V CDR1 and CDR2: GTSNPN, SVGIG (reference sequence). The CDR3 has 14 residues. Losses at the gene ends were 1 base for V and 4 bases for J; bases not matched to a gene: 6.

The chain carries TRBV19 and TRBJ2-2; the match to TRBD2 covers 7 bases. CDR3 length equals 15 residues. CDR1 and CDR2 (germline): LNHDA, SQIVND (reference sequence). Unmatched junction bases numbered 8, after V lost 3 bases and J lost 7 bases. CDR3 nucleotides: TGTGCCAGTAGTATTTCGCTAGCGGTGGTCGGGGAGCTGTTTTTT. Translation gives CASSISLAVVGELFF.

This rearrangement joins TRBV29-1 to TRBJ1-1; 8 bases align to TRBD1. This CDR3 is built from 13 residues. CDR1 is SQVTM, CDR2 ANQGSEA, per germline. With V trimmed by 4 bases and J by 4 bases, 5 bases remained unmatched. The CDR3 reads CSVARQGSTEAFF. The DNA of the CDR3 is TGCAGCGTTGCCCGACAGGGGTCCACTGAAGCTTTCTTT.

The rearrangement links TRBV10-1 to TRBJ1-1; the D gene is possibly TRBD1 (6 bases). V lost 4 bases, J lost 5 bases, and 11 bases lay in between. CDR1 is WNHNN and CDR2 is SYGVQD in the germline V gene (reference sequence). The CDR3 totals 13 residues. CDR3 nucleotide sequence: TGCGCCAGCAGTGGACAGGCCGGAACTGAAGCTTTCTTT. Protein product: CASSGQAGTEAFF.

This clone showed up just a few times. The genes are TRBV7-2 and TRBJ2-1, with D possibly being TRBD2 (6 bases). The germline V gene has CDR1 SGHTA and CDR2 FQGNSA. Trimming shortened V by 5 bases and J by 13 bases, and 27 bases separated the two germline ends. The CDR3 has 16 amino acids. The CDR3, as DNA: TGTGCCAGCAGCCAGAGATCACCCCTCTGGGGGGAAGCCCAGTTCTTC. It is translated as CASSQRSPLWGEAQFF.

This chain joins TRBV2 and TRBJ2-5; 7 bases fit TRBD1. The CDR3 sequence is 13 residues long. Germline V gene sequence: CDR1 SNHLY, CDR2 FYNNEI. This chain's CDR3 is CATRGGFRETQYF. CDR3 nucleotides: TGTGCAACACGAGGGGGCTTTCGGGAGACCCAGTACTTC.

The genes are TRBV2 and TRBJ1-2, with TRBD1 identical over 8 bases. V trimming: 7 bases; J trimming: 13 bases; junction bases outside the gene matches: 11. Per germline, CDR1 SNHLY and CDR2 FYNNEI. The CDR3 is made up of 12 amino acids. CDR3 nucleotide sequence: TGTGCCAGCATCCCGGACAGGGATGACTGCACCTTC. Encoded protein: CASIPDRDDCTF.

V usage is TRBV27 and J usage is TRBJ2-1; 14 bases agree with TRBD2. Germline trimming cut 5 bases from V and 6 bases from J; bases unmatched to any gene: 6. The V gene's germline CDR1 is MNHEY and CDR2 SMNVEV (reference sequence). CDR3 length: 16 residues. The CDR3 DNA reads as TGTGCCAGCAGTCGGACTAGCGGGGGGCCAGTCAATGAGCAGTTCTTC. It encodes CASSRTSGGPVNEQFF.

The rearrangement uses TRBV25-1 and TRBJ1-3, with 8 bases lining up with TRBD1. Trimming removed 6 bases from V and 7 bases from J; junction bases left unmatched: 5. Germline-derived CDR1 and CDR2 are MGHDK and SYGVNS. The CDR3 loop spans 13 amino acids. DNA of the CDR3: TGTGCCAGCAGCCTGGACAGGGCCAACACCATATATTTT. Protein sequence: CASSLDRANTIYF.

The chain has TRBV7-9 and TRBJ2-2; D gene uncertain. The ends were cut back, 5 bases at V and 5 bases at J, with 12 bases in the middle. The germline V gene has CDR1 SEHNR and CDR2 FQNEAQ (reference sequence). The CDR3 totals 14 residues. CDR3 sequence: CASSLPLETGELFF. DNA for the CDR3: TGTGCCAGCAGCCTACCGTTAGAGACCGGGGAGCTGTTTTTT. Looking up the rest from reference TRBV7-9 and TRBJ2-2 gives the full variable domain: DTGVSQNPRHKITKRGQNVTFRCDPISEHNRLYWYRQTLGQGPEFLTYFQNEAQLEKSRLLSDRFSAERPKGSFSTLEIQRTEQGDSAMYLCASSLPLETGELFFGEGSRLTVL.

The chain couples TRBV6-6 to TRBJ1-1; 8 nucleotides match TRBD1. CDR1 MNHNY and CDR2 SVGAGI come from the germline V gene (reference sequence). Losses at the gene ends were 5 bases for V and 1 base for J; bases not matched to a gene: 6. The CDR3 has 15 residues. CDR3 in amino acids: CASSRPTGANTEAFF. The CDR3 DNA reads as TGTGCCAGCAGTCGCCCGACAGGGGCGAACACTGAAGCTTTCTTT.

V gene TRBV5-1 combines with J gene TRBJ1-1; D perhaps matches TRBD1 (5 bases). This CDR3 is 15 amino acids long. The V and J ends lost 4 bases and 0 bases respectively, with 13 bases between them. Germline V gene lookup returns CDR1 SGHRS and CDR2 YFSETQ. DNA of the CDR3: TGCGCCAGCAGCCGGGAGGAGGGGATGAACACTGAAGCTTTCTTT. Its protein product is CASSREEGMNTEAFF.

V and J are TRBV6-5 and TRBJ1-2; D not certain. V was clipped by 6 bases and J by 8 bases, with 16 bases between them. The CDR3 contains 13 residues. Germline CDR1 is MNHEY and CDR2 is SVGAGI. CDR3 in amino acids: CASSPGRGGGYTF. The CDR3 DNA reads TGTGCCAGCAGCCCCGGTCGAGGAGGAGGCTACACCTTC.

The CDR3: CASSLGGPKETQYF. In DNA, the CDR3 is TGTGCCAGCAGCTTAGGGGGGCCTAAAGAGACCCAGTACTTC. The chain joins TRBV7-7 to TRBJ2-5, with a tentative D call TRBD1 (6 bases). The CDR3 extends over 14 amino acids. CDR1 and CDR2 from the germline V gene are SSHAT and FNYEAQ (reference sequence). The V end lost 1 base, the J end lost 3 bases, and 9 bases lay between the germline ends.

Only a few counts were recorded for this clone. The chain employs TRBV21-1 and TRBJ2-1; TRBD1 reflects the table's D call only, with no check against the DNA. TRBV21-1 is marked as a pseudogene. This CDR3 has 15 amino acids. The CDR3 DNA reads as TGTGCCAGCCGCAAATCGGACAGACTCGTGGATGAGCAGTTCTTC. It yields the protein CASRKSDRLVDEQFF.

This clone appeared a few times. The chain joins TRBV9 to TRBJ1-1, with 9 bases aligning to TRBD1. The CDR3 runs 18 residues. V was pared by 4 bases and J by 2 bases, with 15 bases of the junction left unmatched. CDR1 SGDLS and CDR2 YYNGEE come from the germline V gene. The CDR3: CASSPPITGGGRNTEAFF. The CDR3 coding sequence is TGTGCCAGCAGCCCGCCAATCACAGGGGGCGGAAGAAACACTGAAGCTTTCTTT. The full variable domain, with the rest looked up from reference TRBV9 and TRBJ1-1, is DSGVTQTPKHLITATGQRVTLRCSPRSGDLSVYWYQQSLDQGLQFLIQYYNGEERAKGNILERFSAQQFPDLHSELNLSSLELGDSALYFCASSPPITGGGRNTEAFFGQGTRLTVV.

In this sample, this clone turned up once. The chain uses TRBV20-1 and TRBJ1-2; D gene unclear. From germline, CDR1 is DFQATT and CDR2 SNEGSKA (reference sequence). The CDR3 has 11 amino acids. The DNA of the CDR3 is TGCATTGCGCCCTATTACTATGGCTACACCTTC. It is translated as CIAPYYYGYTF.

The chain uses TRBV5-4 and TRBJ1-1; D gene uncertain. The V gene's germline CDR1 is SGHNT and CDR2 YYREEE (reference sequence). Trimming stripped 1 base from V and 4 bases from J, with 11 bases between. The CDR3 is made up of 14 amino acids. CDR3 in amino acids: CASSLPGSSTEAFF. Written as DNA, the CDR3 is TGTGCCAGCAGCTTGCCGGGGTCGAGCACTGAAGCTTTCTTT.

Regarding this clone: This specimen includes other DNA sequences encoding the same CDR3. V usage is TRBV9 and J usage is TRBJ1-2; 10 bases align to TRBD1. The V segment lost 2 bases and the J segment 2 bases; nucleotides outside the gene matches: 3. Germline V gene sequence: CDR1 SGDLS, CDR2 YYNGEE. The CDR3 length is 15 residues. The CDR3 DNA reads as TGTGCCAGCAGCGTCGGGACAGGGGCAAACTATGGCTACACCTTC. Translation: CASSVGTGANYGYTF.

The table lists this clone with a few counts. The gene calls are TRBV5-1 and TRBJ1-4, with D maybe TRBD1 (6 bases). CDR3 size: 16 residues. The germline CDR1 and CDR2 sequences are SGHRS and YFSETQ. V was trimmed by 0 bases and J by 4 bases, leaving 13 bases between them. The CDR3 sequence is CASSLGQGNLNEKLFF. DNA of the CDR3: TGCGCCAGCAGCTTGGGGCAGGGGAACCTTAATGAAAAACTGTTTTTT.

This sequence joins TRBV9 and TRBJ2-2; 10 nucleotides match TRBD2. This CDR3 is 18 amino acids long. With V trimmed by 0 bases and J by 7 bases, 12 bases remained unmatched. Germline V lookup: CDR1 SGDLS, CDR2 YYNGEE. This chain's CDR3 is CASSVGLAGGEGGGELFF. The CDR3 DNA follows: TGTGCCAGCAGCGTAGGACTAGCGGGCGGCGAGGGGGGCGGGGAGCTGTTTTTT.

The rearrangement joins TRBV6-5 to TRBJ2-1, with D hard to call. Trimming took 11 bases from V and 0 from J, leaving 8 bases between them. This CDR3 has 12 residues. Germline V gene sequence: CDR1 MNHEY, CDR2 SVGAGI. Here the CDR3 reads CASHTSYNEQFF. The CDR3, as DNA: TGTGCCTCACATACCTCCTACAATGAGCAGTTCTTC.

The gene calls are TRBV27 and TRBJ2-1; possible D gene TRBD1, 6 bases. The CDR3 totals 13 residues. Trimming shortened V by 2 bases and J by 4 bases, and 6 bases separated the two germline ends. Germline CDR1 MNHEY, CDR2 SMNVEV (reference sequence). The CDR3 loop is CASSLGTYNEQFF. The CDR3 DNA is TGTGCCAGCAGTTTAGGGACATACAATGAGCAGTTCTTC.

This chain joins TRBV2 and TRBJ2-7; the D is unclear. Trimming took off 3 bases at V and 6 bases at J, with 15 bases between the two ends. The germline CDR1 and CDR2 sequences are SNHLY and FYNNEI. The length of the CDR3 is 14 residues. As DNA, the CDR3 is TGTGCCAGCAGTGATCCGGTGATACAGCCCGAGCAGTACGTC. As protein: CASSDPVIQPEQYV.

This clone was recorded at least ten times. In DNA form, the CDR3 reads TGCGCCAGCAGCCCGCCGGGACTAGCGGGGGCCTACAATGAGCAGTTCTTC. Its translation: CASSPPGLAGAYNEQFF. The chain links TRBV4-1 to TRBJ2-1; 14 bases are shared with TRBD2. J gave up 2 bases and V 4 bases, and 4 bases lay outside the gene matches. Germline CDR1 is MGHRA and CDR2 is YSYEKL. The CDR3 length is 17 residues.

The chain joins TRBV11-2 to TRBJ1-4; tentative D call: TRBD1 (6 bases). CDR1 and CDR2 (germline): SGHAT, FQNNGV. Trimming shortened V by 5 bases and J by 7 bases, and 17 bases separated the two germline ends. The CDR3 is made up of 15 amino acids. In DNA, the CDR3 is TGTGCCAGCAGCGATTGGGGGGGCTGGGGTGAAAAACTGTTTTTT. Translating gives CASSDWGGWGEKLFF. Complete variable domain (other parts from reference TRBV11-2 and TRBJ1-4): EAGVAQSPRYKIIEKRQSVAFWCNPISGHATLYWYQQILGQGPKLLIQFQNNGVVDDSQLPKDRFSAERLKGVDSTLKIQPAKLEDSAVYLCASSDWGGWGEKLFFGSGTQLSVL.

The V call is TRBV2, the J call TRBJ2-7; 8 bases are a match to TRBD1. Trimming took 8 bases from V and 2 from J; bases not matched to a gene: 8. From germline, CDR1 is SNHLY and CDR2 FYNNEI. The CDR3 is 14 residues long. The CDR3 DNA follows: TGTGCCAGCCGAAGGACAGGGAGCCCCTACGAGCAGTACGTC. It translates to CASRRTGSPYEQYV.

This clone ranks as medium-sized. The chain uses TRBV3-1 (or the pseudogene TRBV3-2) and TRBJ2-1; 9 positions agree with TRBD2. CDR1 LGHDT and CDR2 YNNKEL come from the germline V gene (reference sequence). V gave up 3 bases and J gave up 9 bases; unmatched junction bases: 18. The CDR3 loop spans 18 amino acids. CDR3 in DNA: TGTGCCAGCAGCCACCTCAAAGAGGTAGCGGGGGCCTGGCGTGAGCAGTTCTTC. This sequence encodes CASSHLKEVAGAWREQFF.

The genes are TRBV24-1 and TRBJ2-3; TRBD2 agrees at 7 bases. The CDR3 contains 16 residues. V was pared by 3 bases and J by 3 bases, with 8 bases of the junction left unmatched. CDR1 KGHDR and CDR2 SFDVKD come from the germline V gene. This CDR3 is CATSDGKGRGTDTQYF. The CDR3 DNA follows: TGTGCCACCAGTGATGGAAAAGGGAGGGGTACAGATACGCAGTATTTT.

The V call is TRBV10-2, the J call TRBJ1-1; 8 bases are a match to TRBD1. Germline loops: CDR1 WSHSY, CDR2 SAAADI. The CDR3 runs to 15 residues. Trimming removed 0 bases from V and 10 bases from J; junction bases left unmatched: 10. CDR3 in DNA: TGCGCCAGCAGTGAGTCCGGCCAGGGGGCGAGTGGAGCTTTCTTT. Amino acids: CASSESGQGASGAFF.

The V and J genes are TRBV9 and TRBJ2-1; 10 positions agree with TRBD2. The germline V gene encodes CDR1 SGDLS and CDR2 YYNGEE. The CDR3 runs to 18 residues. With V trimmed by 3 bases and J by 7 bases, 16 bases remained unmatched. CDR3: CASSESAGTSARGNEQFF. The CDR3 DNA follows: TGTGCCAGCAGCGAGTCCGCCGGGACTAGCGCCAGAGGTAATGAGCAGTTCTTC.

The CDR3 DNA follows: TGTGCCAGCAGTTTAAATTGGCGACAGCCCTACTCTGGGGCCAACGTCCTGACTTTC. The encoded protein is CASSLNWRQPYSGANVLTF. The gene calls are TRBV27 and TRBJ2-6, with D perhaps TRBD1 (5 bases). With 2 bases removed from V and 0 bases from J, the gap between germline ends came to 17 bases. From germline, CDR1 is MNHEY and CDR2 SMNVEV (reference sequence). This CDR3 region has 19 residues.